Below are 20 T cell receptor beta chains sequenced from a single sample in a study of T-cell reconstitution after alpha-beta-depleted transplantation in children. TCRbeta library construction was performed incorporating unique molecular identifiers. TCRdb independently ran MiXCR on the PCR reads; one entry per CDR3 protein. The sample comprises about 900,000 distinct CDR3 sequences, roughly 29% of which are singletons, and 28% rests with the top ten. The source material was PBMCs, mostly from graft donor cells, sampled 360 days after TCRalphabeta/CD19-depleted stem cell transplant. Source of these receptors: a boy younger than two who had a stem cell transplant for SCID, so the T cells may come from the graft donor.

This clonotype occurred a few times. The rearrangement links TRBV28 to TRBJ1-6, with D unclear. The CDR3 extends over 14 amino acids. Trimming cost V 5 bases and J 9 bases, with 14 bases left between them. The germline gives CDR1 MDHEN, CDR2 SYDVKM. The DNA of the CDR3 is TGTGCCAGCAGTCTCCCACGGGGTCTTTCACCCCTCCACTTT. It codes for CASSLPRGLSPLHF.

The genes are TRBV2 and TRBJ1-4; a weak D match, TRBD1 (5 bases). The CDR3 totals 13 residues. Germline loops: CDR1 SNHLY, CDR2 FYNNEI. Trimming took off 5 bases at V and 8 bases at J, with 12 bases between the two ends. The CDR3, as DNA: TGTGCCAGCAGTTGGGGGTTACGAGAAAAACTGTTTTTT. Encoded protein: CASSWGLREKLFF.

The genes are TRBV4-2 and TRBJ1-2, with unresolved D. Trimming took off 3 bases at V and 3 bases at J, with 8 bases between the two ends. CDR1 LGHNA and CDR2 YNFKEQ come from the germline V gene. The CDR3 totals 13 residues. The CDR3 is CASSQLQYYGYTF. In DNA, the CDR3 is TGTGCCAGCAGCCAGCTACAGTACTATGGCTACACCTTC.

The CDR3 here is CSARDGGAQFF. CDR3 coding DNA: TGCAGTGCTAGAGATGGGGGTGCGCAGTTCTTC. The chain couples TRBV20-1 to TRBJ2-1; TRBD1 or TRBD2 may be the D gene (5 bases each). Between the trimmed V and J ends, which lost 0 bases and 12 bases, there was a span of 9 bases. The CDR3 runs to 11 residues. The germline gives CDR1 DFQATT, CDR2 SNEGSKA (reference sequence).

This clonotype showed up many times. Here the CDR3 reads CSVEDLETQYF. CDR3 sequence (DNA): TGCAGCGTTGAAGATCTGGAGACCCAGTACTTC. The V call is TRBV29-1, the J call TRBJ2-5, with D hard to call. From germline, CDR1 is SQVTM and CDR2 ANQGSEA. This CDR3 region has 11 residues. V lost 0 bases and J 5 bases, leaving 4 bases between the germline ends.

In its sample, this clonotype was seen a few times. The chain is built from TRBV10-3 and TRBJ1-2; perhaps TRBD1 as D (5 bases). CDR1 is ENHRY and CDR2 is SYGVKD in the germline V gene. CDR3 size: 12 residues. Trimming cost V 10 bases and J 5 bases, with 14 bases left between them. CDR3 sequence: CASNYGGYGYTF. DNA of the CDR3: TGTGCCAGCAATTACGGGGGGTATGGCTACACCTTC.

This clonotype was seen a few times. The chain couples TRBV9 to TRBJ1-3; the match to TRBD1 covers 7 bases. The CDR3 has 15 residues. Germline V gene sequence: CDR1 SGDLS, CDR2 YYNGEE. Losses at the gene ends were 2 bases for V and 4 bases for J; bases not matched to a gene: 6. CDR3 amino acids: CASSVEGGAGNTIYF. CDR3 nucleotide sequence: TGTGCCAGCAGCGTGGAAGGGGGCGCGGGAAACACCATATATTTT.

This clonotype was observed a handful of times. This sequence joins TRBV7-8 and TRBJ1-2; D not resolved. The V end lost 1 base, the J end lost 8 bases, and 14 bases lay between the germline ends. The CDR3 has 14 residues. Germline V gene lookup returns CDR1 SGHVS and CDR2 FQNEAQ. CDR3 DNA sequence: TGTGCCAGCAGCTTAGACGGTACACGTGGCGGCTACACCTTC. Protein sequence: CASSLDGTRGGYTF.

This clonotype was detected a few times. This chain connects TRBV28 to TRBJ2-2; D is undetermined. This CDR3 is 16 amino acids long. Germline V gene lookup returns CDR1 MDHEN and CDR2 SYDVKM. Trimming shortened V by 3 bases and J by 3 bases, and 14 bases separated the two germline ends. CDR3 nucleotides: TGTGCCAGCAGTTTTGTCGCCGGAACTCACACCGGGGAGCTGTTTTTT. The encoded protein is CASSFVAGTHTGELFF.

This chain links TRBV5-1 with TRBJ2-3; a weak D match, TRBD1 (5 bases). This CDR3 is 15 amino acids long. Germline V gene data show CDR1 as SGHRS and CDR2 as YFSETQ. V lost 1 base and J lost 5, with 14 bases in between. Written as DNA, the CDR3 is TGCGCCAGCAGCTTGACCCCGACAGAAAGAGATACGCAGTATTTT. It codes for CASSLTPTERDTQYF.

This chain uses TRBV6-5 with TRBJ2-7, with D unresolved. Germline CDR1 and CDR2: MNHEY and SVGAGI. With 2 bases removed from V and 3 bases from J, the gap between germline ends came to 23 bases. CDR3 size: 18 residues. CDR3 DNA: TGTGCCAGCAGTTACGAAATGGTGGTTGGCCCGATTCACTACGAGCAGTACTTC. Translation: CASSYEMVVGPIHYEQYF.

This chain connects TRBV29-1 to TRBJ2-7, with 9 bases identical to TRBD1. The CDR3 runs 15 residues. Germline CDR1 and CDR2: SQVTM and ANQGSEA. Losses at the gene ends were 4 bases for V and 3 bases for J; bases not matched to a gene: 10. The CDR3 nucleotides read TGCAGCGTTGCCCCTGGGACAGGGAGGGTCTACGAGCAGTACTTC. It codes for CSVAPGTGRVYEQYF.

The rearrangement uses TRBV7-3 and TRBJ2-1; 8 bases match TRBD2. The germline gives CDR1 SGHTA, CDR2 FQGTGA. Unmatched junction bases numbered 14, after V lost 5 bases and J lost 8 bases. This CDR3 region has 16 residues. CDR3 coding DNA: TGTGCCAGCAGCCCCCGGACGAAGAGCGGGGGCTATGAGCAGTTCTTC. As protein: CASSPRTKSGGYEQFF.

About this clonotype itself: A junction boundary mismatches the germline segment, possibly from a read error. This chain uses TRBV12-3 or TRBV12-4 with TRBJ1-3, with 9 bases matching TRBD1. CDR3 length: 15 residues. CDR3 DNA sequence: TGTGCCAGCAGTTTGGGGGACAGGGATGGAGACACCATATATTTT. Its protein product is CASSLGDRDGDTIYF.

This clonotype was detected many times. The chain has TRBV15 and TRBJ1-1, with unresolved D. The CDR3 runs to 14 residues. Germline-derived CDR1 and CDR2 are LNHNV and YYDKDF (reference sequence). V dropped 0 bases and J dropped 1 base, with 6 bases sitting between them. As DNA, the CDR3 is TGTGCCACCAGCAGAGATCCCCAGAACACTGAAGCTTTCTTT. It specifies CATSRDPQNTEAFF.

The V gene is TRBV7-3, the J gene TRBJ2-3; the D call may be TRBD1 or TRBD2 (5 bases each). The CDR3 length is 17 residues. The V gene lost 5 bases and the J gene lost 3 bases, with 21 bases spanning the gap. From germline, CDR1 is SGHTA and CDR2 FQGTGA. The CDR3 sequence: CASSASGTVTTTDTQYF. In DNA form, the CDR3 reads TGTGCCAGCAGCGCCTCCGGGACGGTAACTACTACAGATACGCAGTATTTT.

The V call is TRBV5-8, the J call TRBJ1-1; no clear D. Germline V lookup: CDR1 SGHTS, CDR2 YDEGEE. The CDR3 totals 17 residues. Trimming stripped 1 base from V and 0 bases from J, with 16 bases between. This CDR3 is CASSLYPGERVNTEAFF. The CDR3 DNA sequence: TGTGCCAGCAGCTTGTATCCGGGAGAAAGGGTGAACACTGAAGCTTTCTTT.

This clonotype occurred a few times. The chain joins TRBV4-3 to TRBJ2-2; D gene uncertain. This CDR3 is 15 amino acids long. V was trimmed by 0 bases and J by 1 base, leaving 6 bases between them. The germline gives CDR1 LGHNA, CDR2 YSLEER. CDR3 sequence (DNA): TGCGCCAGCAGCCAAGATACAGAGAACACCGGGGAGCTGTTTTTT. This sequence encodes CASSQDTENTGELFF.

This clonotype was detected only a few times. CDR3 in amino acids: CSVYGGQYEQYF. CDR3 nucleotide sequence: TGCAGCGTTTACGGGGGTCAGTACGAGCAGTACTTC. The rearrangement joins TRBV29-1 to TRBJ2-7; D is possibly TRBD2 (6 bases). CDR1 SQVTM and CDR2 ANQGSEA come from the germline V gene. CDR3 length: 12 residues. V lost 5 bases, J lost 4 bases, and 12 bases lay in between.

A few counts support this clonotype. The CDR3 DNA is TGTGCCAGCAGCCGACCACAAGGGGGCCGCAACACCGGGGAGCTGTTTTTT. Translation gives CASSRPQGGRNTGELFF. The chain joins TRBV7-9 to TRBJ2-2, with TRBD1 matching over 7 bases. The germline gives CDR1 SEHNR, CDR2 FQNEAQ (reference sequence). V shed 5 bases, J shed 2 bases, and the junction held 11 bases outside the gene matches. The CDR3 is made up of 17 amino acids.